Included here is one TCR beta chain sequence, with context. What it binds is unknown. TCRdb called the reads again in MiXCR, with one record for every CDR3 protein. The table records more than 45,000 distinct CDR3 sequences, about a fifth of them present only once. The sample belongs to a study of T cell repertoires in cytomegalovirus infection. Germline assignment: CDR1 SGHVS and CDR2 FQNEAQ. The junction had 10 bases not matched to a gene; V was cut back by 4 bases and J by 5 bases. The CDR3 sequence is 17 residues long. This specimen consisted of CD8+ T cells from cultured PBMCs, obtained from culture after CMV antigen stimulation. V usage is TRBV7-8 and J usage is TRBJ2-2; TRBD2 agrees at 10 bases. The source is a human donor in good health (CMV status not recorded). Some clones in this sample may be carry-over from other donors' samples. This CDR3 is CASSSLPAGGRTGELFF. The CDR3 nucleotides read TGTGCCAGCAGCTCGCTCCCAGCGGGGGGGCGGACCGGGGAGCTGTTTTTT.